This T cell receptor (beta chain) emerged from a study of technical replicates of blood from a handful of donors. The CDR3 covers 13 residues. V was clipped by 5 bases and J by 1 base, with 8 bases between them. Germline loops: CDR1 SGHVS, CDR2 FNYEAQ. The assay was immunoSEQ multiplex PCR, and TCRdb's table has in-frame clones only and misses some. This sample yields almost 65,000 clones, of which 86% are seen a single time; roughly 5% belongs to the top ten. The V gene is TRBV7-6, the J gene TRBJ1-1; tentative D call: TRBD1 (5 bases). This sequence was found in a human donor in good health. Some clones in this sample may be carry-over from other donors' samples. The material sequenced was PBMCs. The CDR3 DNA is TGTGCCAGCAGCCCAACAGGGAACACTGAAGCTTTCTTT. Encoded protein: CASSPTGNTEAFF.